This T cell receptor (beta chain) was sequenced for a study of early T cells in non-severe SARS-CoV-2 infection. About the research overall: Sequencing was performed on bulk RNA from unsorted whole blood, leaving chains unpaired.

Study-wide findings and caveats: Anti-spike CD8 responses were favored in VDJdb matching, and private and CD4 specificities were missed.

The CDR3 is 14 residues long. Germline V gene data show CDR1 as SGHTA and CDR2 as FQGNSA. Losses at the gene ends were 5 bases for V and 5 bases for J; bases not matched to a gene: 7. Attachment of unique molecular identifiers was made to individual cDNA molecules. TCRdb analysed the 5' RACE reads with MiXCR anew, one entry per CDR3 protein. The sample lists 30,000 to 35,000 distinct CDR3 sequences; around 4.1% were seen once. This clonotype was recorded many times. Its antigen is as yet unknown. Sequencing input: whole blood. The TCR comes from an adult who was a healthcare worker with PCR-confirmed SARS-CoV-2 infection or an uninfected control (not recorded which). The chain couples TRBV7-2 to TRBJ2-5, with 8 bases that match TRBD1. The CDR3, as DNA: TGTGCCAGCAGCGAAGGACAGGGTTTGGAGACCCAGTACTTC. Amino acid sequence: CASSEGQGLETQYF.